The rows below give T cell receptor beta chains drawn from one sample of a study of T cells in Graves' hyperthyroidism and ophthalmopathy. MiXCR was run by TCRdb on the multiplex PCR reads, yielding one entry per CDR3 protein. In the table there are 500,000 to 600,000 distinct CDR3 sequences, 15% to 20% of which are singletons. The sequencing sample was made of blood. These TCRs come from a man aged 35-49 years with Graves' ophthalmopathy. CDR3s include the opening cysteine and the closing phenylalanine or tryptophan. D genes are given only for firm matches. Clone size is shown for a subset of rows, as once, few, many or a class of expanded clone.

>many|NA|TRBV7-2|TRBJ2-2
CASSLVGETGELFF
TGTGCCAGCAGCTTAGTCGGGGAAACCGGGGAGCTGTTTTTT
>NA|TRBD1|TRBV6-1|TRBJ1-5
CASRPGQDRNQPQHF
TGTGCCAGCAGACCCGGACAGGACCGCAATCAGCCCCAGCATTTT
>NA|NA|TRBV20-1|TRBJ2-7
CSAARVGRQYF
TGCAGTGCCGCCCGGGTAGGTAGGCAGTACTTC
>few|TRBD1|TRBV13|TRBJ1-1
CASLRDRGLEAFF
TGTGCCAGCTTGAGAGACAGGGGGTTGGAAGCTTTCTTT
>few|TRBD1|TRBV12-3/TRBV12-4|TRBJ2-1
CASREEGQGFYNEQFF
TGTGCCAGCAGGGAGGAGGGACAGGGATTTTACAATGAGCAGTTCTTC
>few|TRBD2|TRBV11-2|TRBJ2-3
CASSPRLAGGPTDTQYF
TGTGCCAGCAGCCCCCGACTAGCGGGAGGGCCAACGGATACGCAGTATTTT
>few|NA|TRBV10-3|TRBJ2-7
CAISETWVSYEQYF
TGTGCCATCAGTGAGACGTGGGTATCCTACGAGCAGTACTTC
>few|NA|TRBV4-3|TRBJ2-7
CASSPVVESHEQYF
TGCGCCAGCAGCCCGGTCGTTGAGTCGCACGAGCAGTACTTC
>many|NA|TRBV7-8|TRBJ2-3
CASSQRASGTDTQYF
TGTGCCAGCAGCCAGCGGGCTAGCGGCACAGATACGCAGTATTTT
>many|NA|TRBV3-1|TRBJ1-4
CASSQEVAQVGEKLFF
TGTGCCAGCAGCCAAGAGGTGGCACAGGTAGGGGAAAAACTGTTTTTT
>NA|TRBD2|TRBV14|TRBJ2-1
CASSQASPASGRFWIEQFF
TGTGCCAGCAGCCAGGCCTCCCCGGCTAGCGGGAGATTTTGGATTGAGCAGTTCTTC
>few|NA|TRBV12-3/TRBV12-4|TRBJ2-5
CASSRALNLRTQYF
TGTGCCAGCAGTCGAGCGTTAAACCTACGGACCCAGTACTTC
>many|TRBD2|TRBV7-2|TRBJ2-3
CASSLGLAGGENTQYF
TGTGCCAGCAGCCTGGGACTAGCGGGAGGGGAAAATACGCAGTATTTT
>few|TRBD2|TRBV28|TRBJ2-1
CATSELAGVFYEQFF
TGTGCCACCTCGGAACTAGCGGGAGTCTTCTATGAGCAGTTCTTC
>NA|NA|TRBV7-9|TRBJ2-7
CASSPPFPMGSYEQYF
TGTGCCAGCAGCCCCCCCTTTCCAATGGGTTCCTACGAGCAGTACTTC
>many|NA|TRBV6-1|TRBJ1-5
CASTGAGNQPQHF
TGTGCCAGTACGGGGGCAGGCAATCAGCCCCAGCATTTT
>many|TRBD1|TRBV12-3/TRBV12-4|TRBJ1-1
CASSLGLGTGILSTEAFF
TGTGCCAGCAGTTTAGGTCTAGGGACAGGGATCCTCTCTACTGAAGCTTTCTTT
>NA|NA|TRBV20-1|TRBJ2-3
CSAGTGPDTQYF
TGCAGTGCTGGAACAGGGCCAGATACGCAGTATTTT
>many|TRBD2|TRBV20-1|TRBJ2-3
CSASPPSGRDTDTQYF
TGCAGTGCTAGCCCCCCTAGCGGGAGGGACACAGATACGCAGTATTTT
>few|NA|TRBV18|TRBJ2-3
CASSPGLFPTDTQYF
TGTGCCAGCTCACCAGGGCTCTTCCCCACAGATACGCAGTATTTT